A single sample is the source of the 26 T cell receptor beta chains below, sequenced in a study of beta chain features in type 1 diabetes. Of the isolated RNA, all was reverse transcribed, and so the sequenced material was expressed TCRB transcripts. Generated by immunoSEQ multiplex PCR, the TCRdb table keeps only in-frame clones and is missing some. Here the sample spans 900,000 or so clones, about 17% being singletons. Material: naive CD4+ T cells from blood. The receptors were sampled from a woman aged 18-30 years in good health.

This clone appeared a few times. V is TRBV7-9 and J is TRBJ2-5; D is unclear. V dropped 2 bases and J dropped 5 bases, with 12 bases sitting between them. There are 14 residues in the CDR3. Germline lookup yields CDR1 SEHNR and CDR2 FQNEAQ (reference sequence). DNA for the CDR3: TGTGCCAGCAGCTTATTATTGGGAAGCGAGACCCAGTACTTC. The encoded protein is CASSLLLGSETQYF. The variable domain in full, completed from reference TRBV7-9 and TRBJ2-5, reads DTGVSQNPRHKITKRGQNVTFRCDPISEHNRLYWYRQTLGQGPEFLTYFQNEAQLEKSRLLSDRFSAERPKGSFSTLEIQRTEQGDSAMYLCASSLLLGSETQYFGPGTRLLVL.

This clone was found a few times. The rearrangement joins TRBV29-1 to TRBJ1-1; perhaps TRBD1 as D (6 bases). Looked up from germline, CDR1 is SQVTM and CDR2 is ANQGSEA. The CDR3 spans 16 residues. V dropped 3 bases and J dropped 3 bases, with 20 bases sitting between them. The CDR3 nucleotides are TGCAGCGTTGATCCCCGGGCGACAGGTGATCACACTGAAGCTTTCTTT. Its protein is CSVDPRATGDHTEAFF.

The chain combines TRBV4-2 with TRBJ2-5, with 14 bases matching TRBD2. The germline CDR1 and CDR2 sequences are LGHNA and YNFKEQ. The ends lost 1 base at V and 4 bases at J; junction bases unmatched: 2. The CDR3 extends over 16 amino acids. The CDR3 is CASSQGGLAGVETQYF. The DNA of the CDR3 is TGTGCCAGCAGCCAAGGGGGACTAGCGGGAGTAGAGACCCAGTACTTC.

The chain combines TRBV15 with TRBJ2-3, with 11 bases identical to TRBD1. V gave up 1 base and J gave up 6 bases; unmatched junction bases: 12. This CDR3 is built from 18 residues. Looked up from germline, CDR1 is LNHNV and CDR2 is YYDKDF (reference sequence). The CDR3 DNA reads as TGTGCCACCAGCAGAGTGCCTGGGACAGGGGGTTCACTTGATACGCAGTATTTT. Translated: CATSRVPGTGGSLDTQYF. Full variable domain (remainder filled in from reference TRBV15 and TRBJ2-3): DAMVIQNPRYQVTQFGKPVTLSCSQTLNHNVMYWYQQKSSQAPKLLFHYYDKDFNNEADTPDNFQSRRPNTSFCFLDIRSPGLGDTAMYLCATSRVPGTGGSLDTQYFGPGTRLTVL.

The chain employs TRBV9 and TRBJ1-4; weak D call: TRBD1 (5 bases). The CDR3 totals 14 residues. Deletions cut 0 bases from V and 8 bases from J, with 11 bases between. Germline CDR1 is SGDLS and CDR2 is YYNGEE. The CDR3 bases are TGTGCCAGCAGCGTAGAGGGGTTGGGGGAAAAACTGTTTTTT. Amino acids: CASSVEGLGEKLFF.

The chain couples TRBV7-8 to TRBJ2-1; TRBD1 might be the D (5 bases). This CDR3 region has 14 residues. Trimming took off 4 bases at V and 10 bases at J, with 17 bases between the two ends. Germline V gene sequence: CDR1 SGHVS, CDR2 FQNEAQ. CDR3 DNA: TGTGCCAGCAGCTCCGAATCTCCAGGGTCAGAGCAGTTCTTC. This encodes CASSSESPGSEQFF.

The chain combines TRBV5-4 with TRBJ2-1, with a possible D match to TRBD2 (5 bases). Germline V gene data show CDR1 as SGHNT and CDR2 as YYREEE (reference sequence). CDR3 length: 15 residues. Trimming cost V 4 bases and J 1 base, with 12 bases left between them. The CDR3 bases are TGTGCCAGCAGCACCGGCGCGGGTTCCTACAATGAGCAGTTCTTC. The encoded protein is CASSTGAGSYNEQFF.

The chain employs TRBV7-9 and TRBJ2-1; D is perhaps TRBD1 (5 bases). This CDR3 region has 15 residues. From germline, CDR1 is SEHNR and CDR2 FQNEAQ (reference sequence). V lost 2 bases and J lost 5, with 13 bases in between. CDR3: CASSLPYSTDNEQFF. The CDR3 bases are TGTGCCAGCAGCTTACCCTACTCGACAGACAATGAGCAGTTCTTC. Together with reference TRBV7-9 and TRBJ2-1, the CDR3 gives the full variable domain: DTGVSQNPRHKITKRGQNVTFRCDPISEHNRLYWYRQTLGQGPEFLTYFQNEAQLEKSRLLSDRFSAERPKGSFSTLEIQRTEQGDSAMYLCASSLPYSTDNEQFFGPGTRLTVL.

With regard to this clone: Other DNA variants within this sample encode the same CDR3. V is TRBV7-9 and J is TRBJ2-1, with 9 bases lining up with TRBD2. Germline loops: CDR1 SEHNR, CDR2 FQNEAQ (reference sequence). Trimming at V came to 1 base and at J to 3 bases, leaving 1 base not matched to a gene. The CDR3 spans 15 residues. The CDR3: CASSLGSGSYNEQFF. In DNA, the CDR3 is TGTGCCAGCAGCTTAGGTAGCGGGAGCTACAATGAGCAGTTCTTC.

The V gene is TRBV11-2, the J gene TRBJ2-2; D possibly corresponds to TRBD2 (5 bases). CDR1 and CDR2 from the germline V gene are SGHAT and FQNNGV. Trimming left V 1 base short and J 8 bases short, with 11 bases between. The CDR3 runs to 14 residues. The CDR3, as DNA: TGTGCCAGCAGCTTAGCACGGCGGGCGGGGGAGCTGTTTTTT. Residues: CASSLARRAGELFF.

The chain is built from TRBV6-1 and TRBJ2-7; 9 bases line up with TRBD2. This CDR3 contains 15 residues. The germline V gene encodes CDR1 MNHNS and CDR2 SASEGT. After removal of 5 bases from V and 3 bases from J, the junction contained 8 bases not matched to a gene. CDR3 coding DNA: TGTGCCAGCAGTTCCTTAGTTAGCGGGAGCTACGAGCAGTACTTC. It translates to CASSSLVSGSYEQYF.

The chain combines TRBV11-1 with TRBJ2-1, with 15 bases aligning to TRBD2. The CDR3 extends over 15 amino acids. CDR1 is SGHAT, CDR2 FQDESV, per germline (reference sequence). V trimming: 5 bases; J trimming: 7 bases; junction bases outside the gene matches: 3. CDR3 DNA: TGTGCCAGCAGCGGAGGACTAGCGGGAGGGAATGAGCAGTTCTTC. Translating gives CASSGGLAGGNEQFF.

CDR3 nucleotide sequence: TGTGCCAGCAGCTTAGGGGTAGGGAATCAGCCCCAGCATTTT. This codes for CASSLGVGNQPQHF. The J gene is TRBJ1-5, the V gene TRBV7-9, with D uncertain. V lost 1 base and J lost 4, with 8 bases in between. This CDR3 comprises 14 residues. The germline gives CDR1 SEHNR, CDR2 FQNEAQ (reference sequence).

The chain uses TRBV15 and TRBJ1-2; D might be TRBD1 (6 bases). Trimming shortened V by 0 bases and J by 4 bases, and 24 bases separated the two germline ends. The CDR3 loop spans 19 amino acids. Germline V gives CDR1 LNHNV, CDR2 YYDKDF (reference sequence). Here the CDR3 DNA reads TGTGCCACCAGCAGAGACCGAGGGCTAAACAGGGAGGGTAGCTATGGCTACACCTTC. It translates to CATSRDRGLNREGSYGYTF.

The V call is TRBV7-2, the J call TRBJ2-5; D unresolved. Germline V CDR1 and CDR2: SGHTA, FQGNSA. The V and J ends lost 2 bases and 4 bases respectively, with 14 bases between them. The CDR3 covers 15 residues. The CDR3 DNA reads TGTGCCAGCAGCTTATTCGTGACACCTCCAGAGACCCAGTACTTC. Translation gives CASSLFVTPPETQYF.

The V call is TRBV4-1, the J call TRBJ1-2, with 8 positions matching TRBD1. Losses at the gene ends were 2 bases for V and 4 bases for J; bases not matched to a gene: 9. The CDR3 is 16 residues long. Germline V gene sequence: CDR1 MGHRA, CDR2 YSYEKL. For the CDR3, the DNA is TGCGCCAGCAGCCAACAGGGGGCAGGAGCTCTCTATGGCTACACCTTC. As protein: CASSQQGAGALYGYTF.

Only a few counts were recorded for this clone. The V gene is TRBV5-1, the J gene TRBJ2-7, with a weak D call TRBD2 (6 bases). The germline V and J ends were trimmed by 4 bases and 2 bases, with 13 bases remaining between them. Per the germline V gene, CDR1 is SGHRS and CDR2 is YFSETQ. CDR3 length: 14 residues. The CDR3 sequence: CASSPGTPTYEQYF. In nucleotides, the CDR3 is TGCGCCAGCAGCCCAGGGACTCCAACCTACGAGCAGTACTTC. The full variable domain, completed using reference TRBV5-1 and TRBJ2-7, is KAGVTQTPRYLIKTRGQQVTLSCSPISGHRSVSWYQQTPGQGLQFLFEYFSETQRNKGNFPGRFSGRQFSNSRSEMNVSTLELGDSALYLCASSPGTPTYEQYFGPGTRLTVT.

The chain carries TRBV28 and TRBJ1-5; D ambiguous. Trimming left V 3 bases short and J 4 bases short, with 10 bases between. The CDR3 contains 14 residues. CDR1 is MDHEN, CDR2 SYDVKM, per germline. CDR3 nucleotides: TGTGCCAGCAGTTTGGCCCTAGGGAATCAGCCCCAGCATTTT. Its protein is CASSLALGNQPQHF.

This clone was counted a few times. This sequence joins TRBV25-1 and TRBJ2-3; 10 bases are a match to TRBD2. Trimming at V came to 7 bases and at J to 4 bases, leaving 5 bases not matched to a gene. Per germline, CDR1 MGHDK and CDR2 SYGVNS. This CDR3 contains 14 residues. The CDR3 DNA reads TGTGCCAGCAACCAAGCGGGAGGGCCAGATACGCAGTATTTT. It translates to CASNQAGGPDTQYF. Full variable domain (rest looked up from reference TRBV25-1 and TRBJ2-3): EADIYQTPRYLVIGTGKKITLECSQTMGHDKMYWYQQDPGMELHLIHYSYGVNSTEKGDLSSESTVSRIRTEHFPLTLESARPSHTSQYLCASNQAGGPDTQYFGPGTRLTVL.

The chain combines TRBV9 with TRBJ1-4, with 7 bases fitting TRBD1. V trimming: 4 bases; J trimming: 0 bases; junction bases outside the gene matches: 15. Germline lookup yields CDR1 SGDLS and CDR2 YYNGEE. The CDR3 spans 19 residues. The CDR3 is CASSSPWVEGATTNEKLFF. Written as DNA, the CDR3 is TGTGCCAGCAGCTCCCCGTGGGTGGAGGGGGCAACAACTAATGAAAAACTGTTTTTT.

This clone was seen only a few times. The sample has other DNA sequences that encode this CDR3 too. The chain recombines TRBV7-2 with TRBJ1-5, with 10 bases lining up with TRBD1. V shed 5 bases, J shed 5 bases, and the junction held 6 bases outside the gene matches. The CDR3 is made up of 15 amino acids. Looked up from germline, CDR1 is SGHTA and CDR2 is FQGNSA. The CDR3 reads CASSLVGTGDQPQHF. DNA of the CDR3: TGTGCCAGCAGCCTAGTCGGGACAGGGGATCAGCCCCAGCATTTT.

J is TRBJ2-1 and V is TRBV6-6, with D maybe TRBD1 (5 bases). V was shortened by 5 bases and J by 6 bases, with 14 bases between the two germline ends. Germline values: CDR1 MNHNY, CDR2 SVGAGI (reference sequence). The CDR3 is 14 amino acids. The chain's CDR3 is CASSPRVGANEQFF. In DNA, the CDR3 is TGTGCCAGCAGTCCTCGGGTAGGGGCCAATGAGCAGTTCTTC.

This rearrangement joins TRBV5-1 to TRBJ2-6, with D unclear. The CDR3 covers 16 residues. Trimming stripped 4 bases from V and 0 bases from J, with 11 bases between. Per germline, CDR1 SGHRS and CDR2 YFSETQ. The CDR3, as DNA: TGCGCCAGCAGCCGGTCCTCGGACTCTGGGGCCAACGTCCTGACTTTC. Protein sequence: CASSRSSDSGANVLTF.

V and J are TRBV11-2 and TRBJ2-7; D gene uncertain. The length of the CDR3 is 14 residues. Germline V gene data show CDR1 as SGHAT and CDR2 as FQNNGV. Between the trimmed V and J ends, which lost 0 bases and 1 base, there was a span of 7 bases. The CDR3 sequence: CASSLDEPSYEQYF. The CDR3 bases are TGTGCCAGCAGCTTAGATGAACCTTCCTACGAGCAGTACTTC. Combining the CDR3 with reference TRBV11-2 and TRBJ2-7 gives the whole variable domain EAGVAQSPRYKIIEKRQSVAFWCNPISGHATLYWYQQILGQGPKLLIQFQNNGVVDDSQLPKDRFSAERLKGVDSTLKIQPAKLEDSAVYLCASSLDEPSYEQYFGPGTRLTVT.

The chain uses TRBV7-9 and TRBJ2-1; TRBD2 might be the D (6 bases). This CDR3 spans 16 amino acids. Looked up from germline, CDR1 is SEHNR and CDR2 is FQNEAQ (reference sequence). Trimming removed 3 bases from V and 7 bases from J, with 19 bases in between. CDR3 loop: CASSLVFGSLPNEQFF. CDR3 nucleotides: TGTGCCAGCAGCTTGGTCTTCGGGAGCCTTCCAAATGAGCAGTTCTTC.

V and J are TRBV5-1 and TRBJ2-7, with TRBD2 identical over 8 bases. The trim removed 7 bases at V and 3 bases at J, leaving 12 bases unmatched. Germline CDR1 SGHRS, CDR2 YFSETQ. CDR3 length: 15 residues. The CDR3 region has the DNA TGCGCCAGCGGAAGTCCGGGGACTAGTCACTACGAGCAGTACTTC. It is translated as CASGSPGTSHYEQYF.